The entry below describes one T cell receptor (beta chain). Relapse after autologous stem cell transplantation occurred in every patient, and brentuximab vedotin exposure varied. The data stem from a study of PD-1 blockade in classical Hodgkin lymphoma. Study context: The patients were dosed with nivolumab 3 mg/kg, infused intravenously every 2 weeks.

The protocol was immunoSEQ multiplex PCR, while the TCRdb copy is restricted to in-frame clones and leaves out a portion. Here the sample spans about 66,000 clones, 71% being singletons. Germline CDR1 reads GTSNPN; CDR2 reads SVGIG (reference sequence). The V and J ends lost 8 bases and 2 bases, in that order; junction bases with no gene match: 4. The CDR3 length is 15 residues. Sample: peripheral blood mononuclear cells (PBMCs), taken before the second cycle of nivolumab. The receptor was derived from a human donor with classical Hodgkin lymphoma. The chain links TRBV30 to TRBJ2-3, with 16 bases identical to TRBD2. CDR3 residues: CAGTSGGGFTDTQYF. CDR3 bases: TGTGCCGGGACTAGCGGGGGGGGTTTCACAGATACGCAGTATTTT.